This TCR beta chain came from a study of blood T cell repertoires in COVID-19. Study as a whole: Sources were T cells, B-cell-depleted T cells, or PBMCs; the material itself was cDNA or gDNA.

Authors' data handling: Estimates of nucleated cell counts were drawn from the amplification of reference gene primers. Sequencing used immunoSEQ multiplex PCR; TCRdb keeps in-frame clones, though not all of them. The V and J calls and the clone size are those of that table, but D and trimming were determined from the DNA. The repertoire holds 200,000 to 250,000 clones, 86% seen once, with 2.5% to 3.5% in the top ten. Germline V gene data show CDR1 as SGHKS and CDR2 as YYEKEE (reference sequence). The CDR3 runs 13 residues. The junction had 7 bases not matched to a gene; V was cut back by 4 bases and J by 8 bases.

This receptor was identified in a woman aged 30 to 39 who had recovered from COVID-19. The chain employs TRBV5-5 and TRBJ1-2; TRBD1 agrees at 8 bases. The sequenced sample consisted of peripheral blood. The CDR3 sequence is CASSDRTGWGYTF. The CDR3 DNA reads as TGTGCCAGCAGCGATAGGACAGGGTGGGGCTACACCTTC.